This entry describes one TCR beta chain. The record originates from a study of shared clonotypes between healthy human individuals. For the study at large: The study used three CD4 naive, three CD4 memory, two CD8 naive and one CD8 memory plate per donor.

Naive CD8 isolation took CD45RO-negative cells positively selected for CCR7 and excluded terminally differentiated effector memory CD45RA+ cells. Every donor, a Caucasian adult, lived in Nashville, Tennessee. In the original workflow: There were no quality scores in the junction-only immunoSEQ sequences, so filtering differed. The data were produced by immunoSEQ multiplex PCR, yet TCRdb's version contains in-frame clones alone and is incomplete. V and J calls and clone size are given by that table; D and trimming were obtained from the DNA. This table has 800,000 or so clones, 95% to 97% appearing once. The V end lost 3 bases, the J end lost 0 bases, and 5 bases lay between the germline ends. Germline V CDR1 and CDR2: SGHDT, YYEEEE. This CDR3 spans 13 amino acids.

This receptor was taken from a man in his thirties or forties in good health. This sequence joins TRBV5-6 and TRBJ2-3; a weak D match, TRBD2 (5 bases). The sample taken for sequencing was naive CD8+ T cells sorted from blood. In DNA, the CDR3 is TGTGCCAGCAGCTCGGGGAGCACAGATACGCAGTATTTT. This sequence encodes CASSSGSTDTQYF.